What follows are 10 T cell receptor beta chains derived from one specimen sequenced in a study of T cell responses to AZD1222 COVID-19 vaccine. TCRdb keeps only in-frame clones here, not all; method: immunoSEQ multiplex PCR. This repertoire shows fewer than 85,000 clones, about nine tenths found once; its top ten account for roughly 18%. This specimen was peripheral blood, taken 28 days after the second AZD1222 dose. The origin of the receptors is an adult who received the AZD1222 COVID-19 vaccine.

This chain joins TRBV7-9 and TRBJ1-2; 8 bases match TRBD1. The ends lost 5 bases at V and 6 bases at J; junction bases unmatched: 20. The CDR3 sequence is 18 residues long. The germline V gene has CDR1 SEHNR and CDR2 FQNEAQ (reference sequence). In DNA form, the CDR3 reads TGTGCCAGCAGCCATGCGGGCAGGGGGCCAGAATCCGGTGATGGCTACACCTTC. This translates into CASSHAGRGPESGDGYTF.

In nucleotides, the CDR3 is TGTGCCAGCGGGGACTACAGGGCCGATGGCTACACCTTC. Its protein is CASGDYRADGYTF. The V and J genes are TRBV5-4 and TRBJ1-2, with D possibly matching TRBD1 (6 bases). Germline CDR1 and CDR2: SGHNT and YYREEE (reference sequence). The CDR3 contains 13 residues. V was pared by 7 bases and J by 6 bases, with 16 bases between.

This chain connects TRBV29-1 to TRBJ2-1; TRBD2 matches at 8 bases. CDR3 length: 17 amino acids. CDR1 and CDR2 (germline): SQVTM, ANQGSEA. After removal of 2 bases from V and 3 bases from J, the junction contained 12 bases not matched to a gene. For the CDR3, the DNA is TGCAGCGTTGAACGATTTACCGGGACTAGTCTCTACAATGAGCAGTTCTTC. Amino acid sequence: CSVERFTGTSLYNEQFF.

The chain links TRBV9 to TRBJ2-2; 7 nucleotides match TRBD1. Germline CDR1 reads SGDLS; CDR2 reads YYNGEE. V dropped 0 bases and J dropped 6; count of bases not matched to a gene: 5. The CDR3 runs to 15 residues. The DNA of the CDR3 is TGTGCCAGCAGCGTAGGCCGGACAGGAGCCGGGGAGCTGTTTTTT. This encodes CASSVGRTGAGELFF.

This clone has a handful of counts. The J gene is TRBJ2-5, the V gene TRBV6-1, with TRBD2 identical over 7 bases. Trimming cost V 2 bases and J 5 bases; bases outside gene matches: 8. This CDR3 has 15 residues. Germline CDR1 is MNHNS and CDR2 is SASEGT. The CDR3 DNA reads TGTGCCAGCAGTGAAAGTTCGGGAGGTAGTGAGACCCAGTACTTC. Encoded protein: CASSESSGGSETQYF.

The chain employs TRBV19 and TRBJ1-2; D remains ambiguous. The CDR3 covers 16 residues. In germline, CDR1 is LNHDA, CDR2 SQIVND (reference sequence). V lost 1 base to trimming and J lost 4 bases, with 16 bases between them. The CDR3 DNA reads as TGTGCCAGTAGTATAGCTGGCAACCCTATTACCTATGGCTACACCTTC. Encoded protein: CASSIAGNPITYGYTF.

The chain links TRBV6-6 to TRBJ1-2; TRBD1 matches 8 bases. The CDR3 sequence is 15 residues long. With 10 bases clipped from V and 6 bases from J, the junction kept 16 bases outside the gene matches. Germline CDR1 is MNHNY and CDR2 is SVGAGI (reference sequence). CDR3 in amino acids: CATNPEQGGIHGYTF. Here the CDR3 DNA reads TGTGCCACCAACCCCGAACAGGGGGGAATCCATGGCTACACCTTC.

This clone has just one count. The chain couples TRBV4-2 to TRBJ2-5; 11 bases map to TRBD2. CDR1 LGHNA and CDR2 YNFKEQ come from the germline V gene. V was clipped by 3 bases and J by 3 bases; unmatched bases: 3. The CDR3 runs to 15 residues. CDR3 region: CASSQTSGKKETQYF. The CDR3 region has the DNA TGTGCCAGCAGCCAGACTAGCGGGAAAAAAGAGACCCAGTACTTC.

This chain connects TRBV7-3 to TRBJ2-3, with no clear D. Trimming took 2 bases from V and 0 from J, leaving 3 bases between them. The CDR3 contains 13 residues. In germline, CDR1 is SGHTA, CDR2 FQGTGA. The CDR3 loop reads CASSLYSTDTQYF. The CDR3 DNA reads TGTGCCAGCAGCTTATACAGCACAGATACGCAGTATTTT.

The chain joins TRBV19 to TRBJ1-4; D ambiguous. CDR3 length equals 16 residues. Germline V CDR1 and CDR2: LNHDA, SQIVND (reference sequence). The ends were cut back, 4 bases at V and 7 bases at J, with 19 bases in the middle. CDR3: CASSTPDSLLSEKLFF. CDR3 DNA sequence: TGTGCCAGTAGTACCCCGGACTCACTTCTAAGTGAAAAACTGTTTTTT.